The table lists the clone carrying this TCR beta chain with a few counts. Its target is not known. These data originate in a study of early T cells in non-severe SARS-CoV-2 infection. On the study more broadly: Chains from this unsorted whole-blood bulk RNA could not be paired.

Attached unique molecular identifiers marked individual cDNA molecules. Using its own MiXCR run on the 5' RACE reads, TCRdb lists one record per CDR3 protein. The profile shows about 60,000 distinct CDR3 sequences, around an eighth of them singletons. Study-level findings and limits: Private and CD4 specificities were missed by VDJdb matching, skewed to anti-spike CD8.

V was clipped by 2 bases and J by 8 bases, with 15 bases between them. The CDR3 runs to 15 residues. Germline lookup yields CDR1 MNHNY and CDR2 SVGAGI (reference sequence). The source material was whole blood. The chain couples TRBV6-6 to TRBJ1-4, with a tentative D call TRBD1 (6 bases). The sequence came from an adult who was a healthcare worker with PCR-confirmed SARS-CoV-2 infection or an uninfected control (not recorded which). In DNA form, the CDR3 reads TGTGCCAGCAGTTACACCGACGGACAGTACGAAAAACTGTTTTTT. It translates to CASSYTDGQYEKLFF.